This TCR beta chain was captured in a study of blood T cell repertoires in COVID-19. Looking at the study overall: The study drew acute and convalescent COVID-19 samples from the United States, Italy and Spain.

Recruits, aged roughly 18 to 95 years, lived in 20 to 30 US areas. Each exposed participant met a COVID-19 case in the 2 weeks preceding study entry. As originally analysed: It was from reference gene primer amplification that nucleated cell counts were estimated. Measured with immunoSEQ multiplex PCR; TCRdb has only the in-frame clones, and not every one. D and trimming come from the DNA, and the V and J calls and clone size come from that table. The data hold 250,000 to 300,000 clones, with 85% to 90% observed a single time. Per germline, CDR1 SNHLY and CDR2 FYNNEI. V was trimmed by 6 bases and J by 2 bases, leaving 17 bases between them. This CDR3 region has 16 residues.

This TCR derives from a woman aged 50 to 65 who had been exposed to COVID-19. Source material: PBMCs or T cells enriched from blood (not recorded which). J is TRBJ1-3 and V is TRBV2, with D unresolved. In DNA form, the CDR3 reads TGTGCCAGCAGCGTTATGACACTTGGAACTGGAAACACCATATATTTT. Translated: CASSVMTLGTGNTIYF.